The next 30 T cell receptor beta chains were all read from a single sample in a study of response to subunit inactivated influenza vaccine. TCRdb re-analysed the RT-PCR reads in MiXCR, keeping a single row per CDR3 protein. The sample lists some 640,000 distinct CDR3 sequences; about 15% were seen once. The material was PBMCs from blood, obtained less than 15 days before vaccination. Every receptor here comes from a man aged 50 to 59 who received an inactivated influenza vaccine.

This clonotype was seen more than once but under ten times. J is TRBJ2-1 and V is TRBV12-3 or TRBV12-4; maybe TRBD2 (5 bases). The CDR3 loop spans 12 amino acids. V lost 5 bases and J lost 6, with 8 bases in between. The CDR3: CASSTSGNEQFF. Written as DNA, the CDR3 is TGTGCCAGCAGTACCAGCGGCAATGAGCAGTTCTTC.

This clonotype was seen at least ten times. The chain joins TRBV6-2 or TRBV6-3 to TRBJ2-7; 8 bases fit TRBD2. The germline gives CDR1 MNHEY, CDR2 SVGEGT. The V and J ends lost 2 bases and 6 bases, in that order; junction bases with no gene match: 6. The CDR3 sequence is 14 residues long. The CDR3 sequence is CASSYAGLGLEQYF. CDR3 nucleotides: TGTGCCAGCAGTTACGCGGGACTAGGGCTCGAGCAGTACTTC.

The chain employs TRBV28 and TRBJ2-7; D may be TRBD1 (6 bases). The V gene's germline CDR1 is MDHEN and CDR2 SYDVKM. The CDR3 extends over 16 amino acids. The V and J ends lost 7 bases and 6 bases respectively, with 25 bases between them. This CDR3 reads CASTVSTRTAPFEQYF. CDR3 coding DNA: TGTGCCAGCACAGTTTCCACCCGGACAGCCCCTTTCGAGCAGTACTTC.

The sample holds many counts of this clonotype. The rearrangement links TRBV29-1 to TRBJ2-4; D is possibly TRBD1 (5 bases). The ends were cut back, 1 base at V and 9 bases at J, with 10 bases in the middle. The CDR3 spans 12 residues. Germline lookup yields CDR1 SQVTM and CDR2 ANQGSEA. The CDR3 loop is CSVEAGRGIQYF. The CDR3 nucleotides are TGCAGCGTTGAAGCAGGGCGAGGCATTCAGTACTTC.

This clonotype has ten or more counts. The rearrangement links TRBV12-3 or TRBV12-4 to TRBJ1-1; D unresolved. V was cut by 6 bases and J by 1 base, with 9 bases left in between. This CDR3 comprises 13 residues. DNA for the CDR3: TGTGCCAGCAGCCCCCAGAGGAACACTGAAGCTTTCTTT. Protein sequence: CASSPQRNTEAFF.

The CDR3 region has the DNA TGTGCCAGCTCACCTGACAGTGTATACACTGAAGCTTTCTTT. Amino acids: CASSPDSVYTEAFF. The V gene is TRBV18, the J gene TRBJ1-1, with TRBD1 as a possible D gene (5 bases). V was clipped by 3 bases and J by 3 bases, with 11 bases between them. Per the germline V gene, CDR1 is KGHSH and CDR2 is LQKENI. There are 14 residues in the CDR3.

At least ten counts were recorded for this clonotype. V is TRBV9 and J is TRBJ1-1; D unclear. The germline V gene encodes CDR1 SGDLS and CDR2 YYNGEE. The CDR3 has 13 amino acids. V gave up 4 bases and J gave up 5 bases, with 12 bases separating them. The CDR3 sequence: CASSSLGETEAFF. In DNA form, the CDR3 reads TGTGCCAGCAGCTCCCTGGGAGAAACTGAAGCTTTCTTT. The full variable domain, completed using reference TRBV9 and TRBJ1-1, is DSGVTQTPKHLITATGQRVTLRCSPRSGDLSVYWYQQSLDQGLQFLIQYYNGEERAKGNILERFSAQQFPDLHSELNLSSLELGDSALYFCASSSLGETEAFFGQGTRLTVV.

There are a few counts of this clonotype. V is TRBV10-3 and J is TRBJ2-2; D remains unclear. CDR3 length: 14 amino acids. V lost 3 bases and J lost 1, with 6 bases in between. CDR1 and CDR2 from the germline V gene are ENHRY and SYGVKD. The DNA for the CDR3 is TGTGCCATCAGTGAAACTTGGAACACCGGGGAGCTGTTTTTT. Its translation is CAISETWNTGELFF.

Regarding this clonotype: Just one base apart from a much larger clone, this may be a read error. The chain couples TRBV16 to TRBJ2-1, with no clear D. The V end was cut by 0 bases, the J end by 2 bases, with 8 bases between. The CDR3 has 15 amino acids. CDR1 and CDR2 from the germline V gene are KGHSY and FQNENV. The CDR3 DNA is TGTGCCAGCAGCCAATCGGGTTTGCCCTACAATGAGCAGTTCTTC. Amino acids: CASSQSGLPYNEQFF.

The J gene is TRBJ2-7, the V gene TRBV30, with D tentatively TRBD1 (6 bases). This CDR3 has 13 amino acids. CDR1 is GTSNPN and CDR2 is SVGIG in the germline V gene (reference sequence). Trimming removed 4 bases at V and 3 bases at J, with 13 bases between. CDR3 in DNA: TGTGCCTGGACAAGGCCAGGGGTCTACGAGCAGTACTTC. It specifies CAWTRPGVYEQYF.

This clonotype was recorded many times. The gene calls are TRBV20-1 and TRBJ1-5; perhaps TRBD1 as D (6 bases). The CDR3 length is 14 residues. V lost 4 bases and J lost 6, with 16 bases in between. CDR1 and CDR2 from the germline V gene are DFQATT and SNEGSKA (reference sequence). The CDR3 spells CSATGAGWSQPQHF. The CDR3 nucleotides are TGCAGTGCTACAGGGGCGGGATGGAGTCAGCCCCAGCATTTT.

The sample holds many counts of this clonotype. The gene calls are TRBV7-2 and TRBJ1-5; no reliable D call. Germline-derived CDR1 and CDR2 are SGHTA and FQGNSA. CDR3 length: 15 residues. Trimming shortened V by 3 bases and J by 2 bases, and 11 bases separated the two germline ends. CDR3 loop: CASSFAGGRNQPQHF. The CDR3 DNA reads as TGTGCCAGCAGCTTTGCTGGAGGACGCAATCAGCCCCAGCATTTT. The full variable domain, its missing parts supplied by reference TRBV7-2 and TRBJ1-5, is GAGVSQSPSNKVTEKGKDVELRCDPISGHTALYWYRQSLGQGLEFLIYFQGNSAPDKSGLPSDRFSAERTGGSVSTLTIQRTQQEDSAVYLCASSFAGGRNQPQHFGDGTRLSIL.

This clonotype was found many times. The chain recombines TRBV4-3 with TRBJ2-3; possibly TRBD2 for D (6 bases). The CDR3 spans 17 residues. The ends were cut back, 4 bases at V and 2 bases at J, with 19 bases in the middle. The germline CDR1 and CDR2 sequences are LGHNA and YSLEER. The CDR3: CASSPSVFGGVTDTQYF. The CDR3, as DNA: TGCGCCAGCAGCCCATCCGTTTTTGGCGGGGTCACAGATACGCAGTATTTT.

This clonotype was counted at least ten times. The chain employs TRBV28 and TRBJ1-1; the match to TRBD1 covers 8 bases. The CDR3 totals 14 residues. Germline trimming cut 0 bases from V and 4 bases from J; bases unmatched to any gene: 1. Germline assignment: CDR1 MDHEN and CDR2 SYDVKM. The CDR3 region is CASSLWDRATEAFF. The CDR3 DNA reads TGTGCCAGCAGTTTATGGGACAGGGCCACTGAAGCTTTCTTT.

This clonotype was seen more than once but under ten times. The V call is TRBV5-5, the J call TRBJ1-3; D is unclear. The V end lost 2 bases, the J end lost 0 bases, and 12 bases lay between the germline ends. The CDR3 length is 16 residues. CDR1 and CDR2 (germline): SGHKS, YYEKEE (reference sequence). The CDR3 here is CASSFLPRYSGNTIYF. The CDR3 coding sequence is TGTGCCAGCAGCTTCCTGCCACGCTACTCTGGAAACACCATATATTTT.

This clonotype was seen only a few times. The chain uses TRBV19 and TRBJ1-1, with D maybe TRBD1 (6 bases). The CDR3 has 16 amino acids. V lost 5 bases and J lost 5, with 21 bases in between. The V gene's germline CDR1 is LNHDA and CDR2 SQIVND (reference sequence). Written as DNA, the CDR3 is TGTGCCAGTAGTTCTCCTCTCGGGGGGCCGGGTACTGAAGCTTTCTTT. Translation gives CASSSPLGGPGTEAFF.

This clonotype was observed a handful of times. The V call is TRBV25-1, the J call TRBJ2-3; either TRBD1 or TRBD2 may fit D (5 bases each). The CDR3 is 13 amino acids. CDR1 and CDR2 (germline): MGHDK, SYGVNS. Trimming pared 8 bases from V and 6 bases from J, leaving 15 bases between. CDR3 in amino acids: CASGLRGHDTQYF. The DNA of the CDR3 is TGTGCCAGCGGGCTCCGGGGCCATGATACGCAGTATTTT. The whole variable domain, filled in from reference TRBV25-1 and TRBJ2-3, reads EADIYQTPRYLVIGTGKKITLECSQTMGHDKMYWYQQDPGMELHLIHYSYGVNSTEKGDLSSESTVSRIRTEHFPLTLESARPSHTSQYLCASGLRGHDTQYFGPGTRLTVL.

This clonotype was observed a handful of times. The chain uses TRBV6-2 or TRBV6-3 and TRBJ2-4; 8 bases are a match to TRBD2. Germline V gene lookup returns CDR1 MNHEY and CDR2 SVGEGT. J gave up 3 bases and V 0 bases, and 16 bases lay outside the gene matches. The CDR3 covers 20 residues. The DNA of the CDR3 is TGTGCCAGCAGTTACTCGATCGGGTATGCAGCGGGAGTTGACAAAAACATTCAGTACTTC. Translated, it gives CASSYSIGYAAGVDKNIQYF.

In its sample, this clonotype was seen a few times. In DNA, the CDR3 is TGCGCCAGCAGCCAGGATAAAGACAGGGGAGAATACGAGCAGTACTTC. Translating gives CASSQDKDRGEYEQYF. This chain uses TRBV5-1 with TRBJ2-7; 8 bases line up with TRBD1. This CDR3 spans 16 amino acids. Germline CDR1 SGHRS, CDR2 YFSETQ. Trimming at V came to 4 bases and at J to 4 bases, leaving 13 bases not matched to a gene. Looking up the rest from reference TRBV5-1 and TRBJ2-7 gives the full variable domain: KAGVTQTPRYLIKTRGQQVTLSCSPISGHRSVSWYQQTPGQGLQFLFEYFSETQRNKGNFPGRFSGRQFSNSRSEMNVSTLELGDSALYLCASSQDKDRGEYEQYFGPGTRLTVT.

The chain recombines TRBV13 with TRBJ2-1; D ambiguous. From germline, CDR1 is PRHDT and CDR2 FYEKMQ (reference sequence). The V gene lost 0 bases and the J gene lost 13 bases, with 10 bases spanning the gap. The CDR3 has 12 residues. The CDR3 DNA is TGTGCCAGCAGCTTAGGCCGGGTTTTACAGTTCTTC. Encoded protein: CASSLGRVLQFF.

The chain links TRBV28 to TRBJ1-1; D is perhaps TRBD1 (6 bases). Germline V gives CDR1 MDHEN, CDR2 SYDVKM. Between the trimmed V and J ends, which lost 3 bases and 0 bases, there was a span of 8 bases. The CDR3 contains 14 residues. The CDR3 reads CASSLRGMNTEAFF. As DNA, the CDR3 is TGTGCCAGCAGTTTGAGGGGGATGAACACTGAAGCTTTCTTT.

This clonotype was recorded at least ten times. Written as DNA, the CDR3 is TGTGCCATCCGCCCCGGGACAGAACCCGAGACCCAGTACTTC. Translating it yields CAIRPGTEPETQYF. The chain carries TRBV9 and TRBJ2-5, with 7 bases fitting TRBD1. With 9 bases clipped from V and 5 bases from J, the junction kept 13 bases outside the gene matches. This CDR3 region has 14 residues. Germline V CDR1 and CDR2: SGDLS, YYNGEE.

The V and J genes are TRBV18 and TRBJ2-3; 10 bases fit TRBD1. Losses at the gene ends were 8 bases for V and 4 bases for J; bases not matched to a gene: 6. The germline gives CDR1 KGHSH, CDR2 LQKENI. The CDR3 consists of 14 residues. This chain's CDR3 is CASAGQGRPDTQYF. CDR3 DNA: TGTGCCAGCGCGGGACAGGGGAGGCCAGATACGCAGTATTTT.

This clonotype turned up a few times. This rearrangement joins TRBV5-6 to TRBJ2-7; 8 bases agree with TRBD1. This CDR3 has 15 amino acids. V shed 4 bases, J shed 2 bases, and the junction held 8 bases outside the gene matches. Germline V gene sequence: CDR1 SGHDT, CDR2 YYEEEE. CDR3 coding DNA: TGTGCCAGCAGCATGACCGGGACAGGCCCCTACGAGCAGTACTTC. As protein: CASSMTGTGPYEQYF.

The J gene is TRBJ2-4, the V gene TRBV5-1, with D uncertain. This CDR3 region has 13 residues. Trimming stripped 0 bases from V and 6 bases from J, with 7 bases between. The V gene's germline CDR1 is SGHRS and CDR2 YFSETQ. The CDR3 nucleotides read TGCGCCAGCAGCTTGGGTGGCCCAAACATTCAGTACTTC. It codes for CASSLGGPNIQYF.

This chain joins TRBV6-5 and TRBJ2-3, with D perhaps matching TRBD1 or TRBD2 (5 bases each). Germline V gives CDR1 MNHEY, CDR2 SVGAGI. The length of the CDR3 is 17 residues. V dropped 0 bases and J dropped 1 base, with 14 bases sitting between them. The CDR3 sequence: CASSYSPRGGGTDTQYF. CDR3 in DNA: TGTGCCAGCAGTTACTCGCCTCGGGGCGGTGGCACAGATACGCAGTATTTT.

The V gene is TRBV24-1, the J gene TRBJ2-7; D uncertain. Trimming cost V 2 bases and J 2 bases, with 12 bases left between them. This CDR3 region has 15 residues. Germline V gene lookup returns CDR1 KGHDR and CDR2 SFDVKD. CDR3 residues: CATSDSRSHTYEQYF. The CDR3 nucleotides read TGTGCCACCAGTGATTCAAGGTCACATACCTACGAGCAGTACTTC.

V is TRBV7-6 and J is TRBJ2-1, with TRBD2 identical over 13 bases. The CDR3 extends over 17 amino acids. Germline CDR1 and CDR2: SGHVS and FNYEAQ. With 6 bases clipped from V and 4 bases from J, the junction kept 9 bases outside the gene matches. For the CDR3, the DNA is TGTGCCAGCAGACCTGGACTAGCGGGAGAGCTATACAATGAGCAGTTCTTC. As protein: CASRPGLAGELYNEQFF.

The chain couples TRBV6-9 to TRBJ1-1; D remains unclear. V lost 0 bases and J lost 1, with 6 bases in between. CDR3 length: 14 residues. Germline V gene data show CDR1 as MNHGY and CDR2 as SVAAGI. The CDR3 DNA sequence: TGTGCCAGCAGTTATTCCAGAGAGAACACTGAAGCTTTCTTT. Translation: CASSYSRENTEAFF.

This clonotype showed up just a few times. This chain connects TRBV20-1 to TRBJ2-1; the match to TRBD1 covers 7 bases. The CDR3 length is 14 residues. Trimming at V came to 3 bases and at J to 2 bases, leaving 4 bases not matched to a gene. In germline, CDR1 is DFQATT, CDR2 SNEGSKA (reference sequence). The CDR3 is CSASPGGTYNEQFF. In nucleotides, the CDR3 is TGCAGTGCTAGCCCAGGGGGAACCTACAATGAGCAGTTCTTC.